One sample yielded the 2 T cell receptor beta chains listed below, sequenced in a study of T cell changes during pregnancy in multiple sclerosis (dated 2019 in TCRdb). Library generation was performed with the immunoSEQ multiplex PCR assay. TCRdb took over this immuneACCESS table, retaining in-frame rearrangements with V and J assigned. Such tables are incomplete; in checked studies, under half of the missing clones stem from an unresolved V gene, and the remainder is unexplained. Counted in this sample were about 67,000 clones; 91% of them appeared once. Together, the top ten hold 2.3% of the sample. Sequencing used peripheral blood, obtained in the first trimester of pregnancy. All receptors derive from a female donor with multiple sclerosis, enrolled in a pregnancy study.

The chain is built from TRBV7-2 and TRBJ2-7, with D perhaps TRBD1 (6 bases). CDR1 and CDR2 from the germline V gene are SGHTA and FQGNSA. Trimming took 5 bases from V and 4 from J, leaving 9 bases between them. The CDR3 is 12 residues long. CDR3: CASSQDRYEQYF. CDR3 nucleotides: TGTGCCAGCAGCCAAGACAGGTACGAGCAGTACTTC.

V gene TRBV28 combines with J gene TRBJ1-1, with TRBD1 identical over 8 bases. The CDR3 is 16 amino acids. V shed 5 bases and J 1 base; nucleotides not matched to a gene: 9. Per germline, CDR1 MDHEN and CDR2 SYDVKM. DNA for the CDR3: TGTGCCAGCAGTCCCTGGACAGGGTCGACGAACACTGAAGCTTTCTTT. Residues: CASSPWTGSTNTEAFF.